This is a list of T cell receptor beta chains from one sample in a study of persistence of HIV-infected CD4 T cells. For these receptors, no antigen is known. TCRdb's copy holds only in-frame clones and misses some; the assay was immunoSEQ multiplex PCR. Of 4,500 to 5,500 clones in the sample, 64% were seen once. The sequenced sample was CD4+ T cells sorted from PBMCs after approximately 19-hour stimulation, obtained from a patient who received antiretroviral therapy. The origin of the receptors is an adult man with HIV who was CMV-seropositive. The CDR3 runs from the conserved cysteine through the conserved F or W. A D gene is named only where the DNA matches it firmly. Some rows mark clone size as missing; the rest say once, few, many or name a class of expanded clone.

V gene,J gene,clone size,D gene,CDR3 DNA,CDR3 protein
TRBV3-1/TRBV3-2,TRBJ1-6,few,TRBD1,TGTGCCAGCAGACTACAGGGGGGGGGATCACCCCTCCACTTT,CASRLQGGGSPLHF
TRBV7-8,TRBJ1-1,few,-,TGTGCCAGCAGCCGCCTGAGCACTGAAGCTTTCTTT,CASSRLSTEAFF
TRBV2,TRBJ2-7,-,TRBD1,TGTGCCAGCTTAGACAGGGGGCGGGGCGGCGAGCAGTACTTC,CASLDRGRGGEQYF
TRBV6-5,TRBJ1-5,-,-,TGTGCCAGCAGTTATACACTAGACGATCAGCCCCAGCATTTT,CASSYTLDDQPQHF
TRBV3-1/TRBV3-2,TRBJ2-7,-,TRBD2,TGTGCCAGCAGCCAACCTAGCGGTACCTACGAGCAGTACTTC,CASSQPSGTYEQYF
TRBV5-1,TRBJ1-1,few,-,TGCGCCAGCAGCTTGGGCCAGGGATACACTGAAGCTTTCTTT,CASSLGQGYTEAFF
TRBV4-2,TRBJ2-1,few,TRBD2,TGTGCCAGCAGCCAATGGACTAGCGGGGGCGGAGGGAGGGCCTACAATGAGCAGTTCTTC,CASSQWTSGGGGRAYNEQFF
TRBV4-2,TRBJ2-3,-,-,TGTGCCAGCAGCCAAGCAGATACGCAGTATTTT,CASSQADTQYF
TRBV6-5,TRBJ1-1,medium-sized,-,TGTGCCAGCCTTACTCTAGGGAACGAAGCTTTCTTT,CASLTLGNEAFF
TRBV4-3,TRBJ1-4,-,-,TGCGCCAGCAGCCAATCGGACAGAAATGAAAAACTGTTTTTT,CASSQSDRNEKLFF
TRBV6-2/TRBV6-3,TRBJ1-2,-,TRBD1,TGTGCCAGCAGTTACCGGGACAGGGGGTCCTATGGCTACACCTTC,CASSYRDRGSYGYTF
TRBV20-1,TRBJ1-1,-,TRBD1,TGCAGTGCTAGGGGGGGACAGAAAGCTTTCTTT,CSARGGQKAFF
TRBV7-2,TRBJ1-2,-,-,TGTGCCAGCAGCTTTATTGGGGGCCACTATGGCTACACCTTC,CASSFIGGHYGYTF
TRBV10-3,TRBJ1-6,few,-,TGTGCCACTCGGACGGAGGGCTCCTATAATTCACCCCTCCACTTT,CATRTEGSYNSPLHF
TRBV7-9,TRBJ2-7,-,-,TGTGCCAGCAGCTTAGGGGGCGCCAGCTCCTACGAGCAGTACTTC,CASSLGGASSYEQYF
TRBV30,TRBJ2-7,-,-,TGTGCCTGGAGTGGGCACGGAAGGGACGAGCAGTACTTC,CAWSGHGRDEQYF
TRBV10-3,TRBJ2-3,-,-,TGTGCCATCAGTGACAGGGCTCCTAGCACAGATACGCAGTATTTT,CAISDRAPSTDTQYF
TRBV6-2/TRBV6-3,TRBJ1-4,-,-,TGTGCCAGCAGTGACCAGGACAGAACCGCAACTAATGAAAAACTGTTTTTT,CASSDQDRTATNEKLFF
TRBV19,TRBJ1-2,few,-,TGTGCCAGCCGTTTCCTGGGGGGGTACTATGGCTACACCTTC,CASRFLGGYYGYTF
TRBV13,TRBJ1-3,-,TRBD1,TGTGCCAGCAGCTCCCGGACAGGGCATGGAAACACCATATATTTT,CASSSRTGHGNTIYF
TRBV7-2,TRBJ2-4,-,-,TGTGCCAGCAGGGCGGACAGAGCCAAAAACATTCAGTACTTC,CASRADRAKNIQYF
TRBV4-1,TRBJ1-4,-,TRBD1,TGCGCCAGCAGCCAAGATTGGACAGGGGGCAATGAAAAACTGTTTTTT,CASSQDWTGGNEKLFF
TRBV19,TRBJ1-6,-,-,TGTGCCAGTAAAAGGAGGGACTATAATTCACCCCTCCACTTT,CASKRRDYNSPLHF
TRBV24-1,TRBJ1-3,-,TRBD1,TGTGCCACCAGTGATCGACAAGGGACAGGGGGCATTTTAGACAGCTCTGGAAACACCATATATTTT,CATSDRQGTGGILDSSGNTIYF
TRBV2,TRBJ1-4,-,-,TGTGCCAGCAGTGAAGAGGGAAAACTGTTTTTT,CASSEEGKLFF
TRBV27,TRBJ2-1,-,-,TGTGCCAGCAGTTCGCGGAGGAGCTCCTACAATGAGCAGTTCTTC,CASSSRRSSYNEQFF
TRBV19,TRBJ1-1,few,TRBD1,TGTGCCACCGAGGACAGGGTGAACACTGAAGCTTTCTTT,CATEDRVNTEAFF
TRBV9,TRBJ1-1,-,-,TGTGCCAGCGGAAAAACGGGCATGAACACTGAAGCTTTCTTT,CASGKTGMNTEAFF
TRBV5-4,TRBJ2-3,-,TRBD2,TGTGCCAGCAGCTCACGAGTAGCGGGGGCGGGGGATACGCAGTATTTT,CASSSRVAGAGDTQYF
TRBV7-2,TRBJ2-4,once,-,TGTGCCAGCAGCTTAGCTTCGTCCGGGGTGAGCAAAAACATTCAGTACTTC,CASSLASSGVSKNIQYF
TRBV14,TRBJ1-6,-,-,TGTGCCAGCAGCCAAACAGGGTTGTATAATTCACCCCTCCACTTT,CASSQTGLYNSPLHF
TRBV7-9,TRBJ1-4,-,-,TGTGCCAGCAGCGTAGCGGGGAGCGGGGAAAAACTGTTTTTT,CASSVAGSGEKLFF
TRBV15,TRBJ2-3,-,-,TGTGCCACCAGCAGAAGGGACTGGCACACTAGCACAGATACGCAGTATTTT,CATSRRDWHTSTDTQYF
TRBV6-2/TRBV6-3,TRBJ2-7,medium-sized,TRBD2,TGTGCCAGCAGTCTTCGGGGGGGGAGCTCCTACGAGCAGTACTTC,CASSLRGGSSYEQYF
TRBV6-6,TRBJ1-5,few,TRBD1,TGTGCCAGCAGTTTACGGGACAGAGGATATCAGCCCCAGCATTTT,CASSLRDRGYQPQHF
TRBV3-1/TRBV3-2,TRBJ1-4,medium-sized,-,TGTGCCAGCAGCCAAAATCCGGGACCCCAGGGAAAACTGTTTTTT,CASSQNPGPQGKLFF
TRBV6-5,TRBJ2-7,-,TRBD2,TGTGCCAGCAAAGATCTAGCGGGGGGCTCCTACGAGCAGTACTTC,CASKDLAGGSYEQYF
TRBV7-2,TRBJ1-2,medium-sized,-,TGTGCCAGCAGCTTACTTTCAGGGATCCATGGCTACACCTTC,CASSLLSGIHGYTF
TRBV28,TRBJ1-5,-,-,TGTGCCAGCAGTTTTCCTCAGGGCTGGGAGCCCCAGCATTTT,CASSFPQGWEPQHF
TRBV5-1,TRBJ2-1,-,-,TGCGCCAGCAGCCCCGTCGGCGCCTACAATGAGCAGTTCTTC,CASSPVGAYNEQFF
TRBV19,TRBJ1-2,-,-,TGTGCCAGTAGTGCCTCTCGGGGGTGGAAGTCTTTATTGAACTATGGCTACACCTTC,CASSASRGWKSLLNYGYTF
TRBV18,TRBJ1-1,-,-,TGTGCCAGCTCACCGGACATACTGAACACTGAAGCTTTCTTT,CASSPDILNTEAFF
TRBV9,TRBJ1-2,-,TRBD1,TGTGCCAACGCAAACCGGGACAGGGTTGGGGAGGTGAGACTCTACACCTTC,CANANRDRVGEVRLYTF
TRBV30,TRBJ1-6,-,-,TGTGCCTGGGGACAGTTATATAATTCACCCCTCCACTTT,CAWGQLYNSPLHF
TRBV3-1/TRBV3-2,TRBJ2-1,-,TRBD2,TGTGCCAGCAGCCATGCCGTAGCGGGGGCCTACAATGAGCAGTTCTTC,CASSHAVAGAYNEQFF
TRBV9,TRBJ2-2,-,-,TGTGCCAGCAGCGGAAGCTCTGGGGCTCTGAACACCGGGGAGCTGTTTTTT,CASSGSSGALNTGELFF
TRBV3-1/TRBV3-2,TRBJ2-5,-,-,TGTGCCAGCAGCCAAGAGGAGACCCAGTACTTC,CASSQEETQYF
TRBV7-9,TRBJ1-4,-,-,TGTGCCAGCAGCTTACTAGCAACTAATGAAAAACTGTTTTTT,CASSLLATNEKLFF
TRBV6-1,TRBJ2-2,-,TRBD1,TGTGCCAGCATCGGACAGGGAGGAATCGGGGAGCTGTTTTTT,CASIGQGGIGELFF
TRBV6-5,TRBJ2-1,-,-,TGTGCCAGCGAATCCTACAATGAGCAGTTCTTC,CASESYNEQFF
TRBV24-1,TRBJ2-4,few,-,TGTGCCACCAGTGAAGGGGCCAAAAACATTCAGTACTTC,CATSEGAKNIQYF
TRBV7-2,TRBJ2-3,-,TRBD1,TGTGCCAGCAGCTCAGAAGGACAGGGGTGGGATACGCAGTATTTT,CASSSEGQGWDTQYF
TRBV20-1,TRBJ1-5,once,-,TGCAGTGCTAGTTTTGGGGCAAATAGCAATCAGCCCCAGCATTTT,CSASFGANSNQPQHF
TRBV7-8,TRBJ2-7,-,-,TGTGCCAGCAGCGAGGGGGGTTCCTACGAGCAGTACTTC,CASSEGGSYEQYF
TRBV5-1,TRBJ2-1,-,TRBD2,TGCGCCAGCAGCCGACCGACTAGCGGGGGGAAGAATGAGCAGTTCTTC,CASSRPTSGGKNEQFF